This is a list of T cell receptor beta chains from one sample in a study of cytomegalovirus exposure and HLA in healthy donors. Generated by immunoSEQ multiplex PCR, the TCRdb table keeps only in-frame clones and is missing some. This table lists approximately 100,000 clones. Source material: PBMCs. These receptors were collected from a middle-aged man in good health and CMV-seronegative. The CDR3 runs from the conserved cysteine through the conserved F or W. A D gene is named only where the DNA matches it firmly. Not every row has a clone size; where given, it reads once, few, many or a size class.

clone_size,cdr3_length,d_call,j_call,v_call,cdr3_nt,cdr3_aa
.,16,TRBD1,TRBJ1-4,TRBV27,TGTGCCAGCAGTATCCGCCCGGGACAGTTTAATGAAAAACTGTTTTTT,CASSIRPGQFNEKLFF
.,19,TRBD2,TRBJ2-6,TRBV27,TGTGCCAGCAGTTTATCGCCTAGCGGGGGGATCTCTGGGGCCAACGTCCTGACTTTC,CASSLSPSGGISGANVLTF
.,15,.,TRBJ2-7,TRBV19,TGTGCCAGTAGTCCGCAAGGCGGGGCCTTTTACGAGCAGTACTTC,CASSPQGGAFYEQYF
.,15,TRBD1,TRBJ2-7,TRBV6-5,TGTGCCAGCAGAAGGGTCGGGACAGGGAGTAACGAGCAGTACTTC,CASRRVGTGSNEQYF
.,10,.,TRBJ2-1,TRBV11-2,TGTGCCAGCAGCGGGACATCTTCCCTCTTC,CASSGTSSLF
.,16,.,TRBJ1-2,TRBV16,TGTGCCAGCAGCCAATCGGGGCCTTCCTCTTCCTATGGCTACACCTTC,CASSQSGPSSSYGYTF
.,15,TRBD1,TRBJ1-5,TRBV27,TGTGCCAGCAGTACGGGGACAGTTAGCAATCAGCCCCAGCATTTT,CASSTGTVSNQPQHF
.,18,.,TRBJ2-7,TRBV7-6,TGTGCCAGCAGCTTACGGGGGCTTCAGGGGGACCCCTCCTACGAGCAGTACTTC,CASSLRGLQGDPSYEQYF
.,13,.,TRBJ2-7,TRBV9,TGTGCCAGCAGCGTAGGTAGCTCCTACGAGCAGTACTTC,CASSVGSSYEQYF
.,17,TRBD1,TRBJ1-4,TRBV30,TGTGCCTGGAGTGTACTAAGACAGGGCGCAACTAATGAAAAACTGTTTTTT,CAWSVLRQGATNEKLFF
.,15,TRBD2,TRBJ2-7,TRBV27,TGTGCCAGCAGTTTAGCTAGCGGGAGTGTATACGAGCAGTACTTC,CASSLASGSVYEQYF
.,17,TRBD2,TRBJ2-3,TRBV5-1,TGCGCCAGCAGCACCGGGACTAGCGGGAGTCTGGCAGATACGCAGTATTTT,CASSTGTSGSLADTQYF
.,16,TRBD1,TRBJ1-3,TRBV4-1,TGCGCCAGCAGCCCCGGGACAGGCCTCTCTGGAAACACCATATATTTT,CASSPGTGLSGNTIYF
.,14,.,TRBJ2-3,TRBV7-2,TGTGCCAGCAGCTTACAGGGTTTTGCAGATACGCAGTATTTT,CASSLQGFADTQYF
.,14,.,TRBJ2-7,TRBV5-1,TGCGCCAGCAGCCCGGGGGTGGGCGGCTACGAGCAGTACTTC,CASSPGVGGYEQYF
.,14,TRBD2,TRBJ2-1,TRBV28,TGTGCCAGCAGTTTTCTAGCGGGCGAAAGTGAGCAGTTCTTC,CASSFLAGESEQFF
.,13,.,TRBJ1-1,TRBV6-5,TGTGCCAGCAGTCCGGGACAATACACTGAAGCTTTCTTT,CASSPGQYTEAFF
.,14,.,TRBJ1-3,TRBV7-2,TGTGCCAGCAGCAAACAGCCTTCTGGAAACACCATATATTTT,CASSKQPSGNTIYF
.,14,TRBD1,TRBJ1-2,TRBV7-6,TGTGCCAGCAGCTTAGCGCCGACAGGGGATGGCTACACCTTC,CASSLAPTGDGYTF
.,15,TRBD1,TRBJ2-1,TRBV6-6,TGTGCCAGCAGTTATGGCAGGGGGAACTACAATGAGCAGTTCTTC,CASSYGRGNYNEQFF
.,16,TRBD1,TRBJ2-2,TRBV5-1,TGCGCCAGCAGCTTGAGGGGACAGCATAACACCGGGGAGCTGTTTTTT,CASSLRGQHNTGELFF
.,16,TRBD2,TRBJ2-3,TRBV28,TGTGCCAGCAGTTTTGTTGGGGCGGGAGGGTTAGATACGCAGTATTTT,CASSFVGAGGLDTQYF
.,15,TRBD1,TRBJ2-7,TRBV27,TGTGCCAGCAGTTTATCCAGGACAGGGGGCTTCGAGCAGTACTTC,CASSLSRTGGFEQYF
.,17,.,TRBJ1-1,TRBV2,TGTGCCAGCAGTGAGGGGGGGGGACTTAGAAAGAACACTGAAGCTTTCTTT,CASSEGGGLRKNTEAFF
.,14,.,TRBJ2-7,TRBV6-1,TGTGCCAGCAGTGAAGTAGGGAGCTCCTACGAGCAGTACTTC,CASSEVGSSYEQYF
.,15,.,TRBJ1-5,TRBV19,TGTGCCAGTATTGGTCATACAGGCTATTATCAGCCCCAGCATTTT,CASIGHTGYYQPQHF
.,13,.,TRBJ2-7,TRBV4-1,TGCGCCAGCAGCCAAGAACTAGCCTACGAGCAGTACTTC,CASSQELAYEQYF
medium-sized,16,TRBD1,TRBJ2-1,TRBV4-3,TGCGCCAGCAGCCAGGAGCCGGGACAGAGTTACAATGAGCAGTTCTTC,CASSQEPGQSYNEQFF
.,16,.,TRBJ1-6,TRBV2,TGTGCCAGCACCCCACTGGGGGGCTCCTATAATTCACCCCTCCACTTT,CASTPLGGSYNSPLHF
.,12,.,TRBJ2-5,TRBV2,TGTGCCAGCAACAGGTACCAAGAGACCCAGTACTTC,CASNRYQETQYF
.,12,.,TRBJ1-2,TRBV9,TGTGCCAGCAGCGGCCGGCTAGGTGGCTACACCTTC,CASSGRLGGYTF
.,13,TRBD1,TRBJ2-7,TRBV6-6,TGTGCCACCCAAGGAGGGACAGGGGGCGAGCAGTACTTC,CATQGGTGGEQYF
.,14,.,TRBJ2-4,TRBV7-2,TGTGCCAGCAGCTTGCGGGTAGCCAAAAACATTCAGTACTTC,CASSLRVAKNIQYF
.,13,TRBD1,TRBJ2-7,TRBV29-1,TGCAGCGTTCCTCGGACAGGGTCTTACGAGCAGTACTTC,CSVPRTGSYEQYF
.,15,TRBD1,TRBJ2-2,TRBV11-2,TGTGCCAGCAGCTTTCGGACAGGGGGGGCCGGGGAGCTGTTTTTT,CASSFRTGGAGELFF
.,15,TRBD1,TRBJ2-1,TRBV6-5,TGTGCCAGCAGTTACCAGGGGGACTCCTACAATGAGCAGTTCTTC,CASSYQGDSYNEQFF
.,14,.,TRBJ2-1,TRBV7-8,TGTGCCAGCAGCTTCCCCTACTTATACAATGAGCAGTTCTTC,CASSFPYLYNEQFF
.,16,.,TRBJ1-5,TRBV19,TGTGCCAGTAGTATCTTCGGGGAGTTAAGCAATCAGCCCCAGCATTTT,CASSIFGELSNQPQHF
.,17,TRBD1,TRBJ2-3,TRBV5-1,TGCGCCAGCAGCTTCGAGTCCGGGACAGGGGTCCTTAATACGCAGTATTTT,CASSFESGTGVLNTQYF
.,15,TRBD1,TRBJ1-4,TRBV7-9,TGTGCCAGCAGCTGGGGACAGGGAGTATCAGAAAAACTGTTTTTT,CASSWGQGVSEKLFF
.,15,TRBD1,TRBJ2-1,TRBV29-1,TGCAGCGTCGGAGGGGGACAGGGGGCGGTCGGTGAGCAGTTCTTC,CSVGGGQGAVGEQFF
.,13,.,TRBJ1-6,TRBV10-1,TGCGCCAGCAGTGAGCGTCCTAATTCACCCCTCCACTTT,CASSERPNSPLHF
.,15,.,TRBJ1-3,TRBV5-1,TGCGCCAGCAGCTCGAGACTCGGGGAAGGAAACACCATATATTTT,CASSSRLGEGNTIYF
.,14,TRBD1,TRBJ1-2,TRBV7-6,TGTGCCAGCAGCCAATCACAGGGGAACTATGGCTACACCTTC,CASSQSQGNYGYTF
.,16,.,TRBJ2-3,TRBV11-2,TGTGCCAGCAGCTTATACCAGGGAGGATTGAAAGATACGCAGTATTTT,CASSLYQGGLKDTQYF
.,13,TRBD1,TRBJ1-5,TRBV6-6,TGTGCCAGCAGCCGGACAGGGGATCAGCCCCAGCATTTT,CASSRTGDQPQHF
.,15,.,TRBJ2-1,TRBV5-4,TGTGCCAGCGGGACTCCTTCTAGCTCCTACAATGAGCAGTTCTTC,CASGTPSSSYNEQFF
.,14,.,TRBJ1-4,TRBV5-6,TGTGCCAGCAGCTTGCGCGATCTTAATGAAAAACTGTTTTTT,CASSLRDLNEKLFF
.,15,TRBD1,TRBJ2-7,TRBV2,TGTGCCAGCAGTAGAGACAGGGGGCTATCCTACGAGCAGTACTTC,CASSRDRGLSYEQYF
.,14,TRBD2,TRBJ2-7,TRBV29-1,TGCAGCGCCCAACTAGCGGCTCTCACCTACGAGCAGTACTTC,CSAQLAALTYEQYF
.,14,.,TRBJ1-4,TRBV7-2,TGTGCCAGCAGTCAGGGGTCCGCTAATGAAAAACTGTTTTTT,CASSQGSANEKLFF
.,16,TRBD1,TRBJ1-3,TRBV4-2,TGTGCCAGCAGCCAACTAGGACAGGGGCAGGGTAACACCATATATTTT,CASSQLGQGQGNTIYF
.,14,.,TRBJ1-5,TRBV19,TGTGCCAGTTCCCAGGGTAGTTCCAATCAGCCCCAGCATTTT,CASSQGSSNQPQHF
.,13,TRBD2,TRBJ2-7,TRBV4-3,TGCGCCAGCAGCCAAGGGGAGGGAGGCGAGCAGTACTTC,CASSQGEGGEQYF
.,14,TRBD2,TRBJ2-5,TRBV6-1,TGTGCCAGCAGGTCGGGACTAGCGGTTGAGACCCAGTACTTC,CASRSGLAVETQYF
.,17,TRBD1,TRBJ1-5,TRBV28,TGTGCCAGCAGTTTGGACAGGTGGGGGTTAAGCAATCAGCCCCAGCATTTT,CASSLDRWGLSNQPQHF
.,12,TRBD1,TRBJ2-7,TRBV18,TGTGCCAGCTCACCAAGGACAGGGGAGCAGTACTTC,CASSPRTGEQYF
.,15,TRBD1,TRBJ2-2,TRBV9,TGTGCCAGCAGCGGACAGGGGGCGGGCACCGGGGAGCTGTTTTTT,CASSGQGAGTGELFF